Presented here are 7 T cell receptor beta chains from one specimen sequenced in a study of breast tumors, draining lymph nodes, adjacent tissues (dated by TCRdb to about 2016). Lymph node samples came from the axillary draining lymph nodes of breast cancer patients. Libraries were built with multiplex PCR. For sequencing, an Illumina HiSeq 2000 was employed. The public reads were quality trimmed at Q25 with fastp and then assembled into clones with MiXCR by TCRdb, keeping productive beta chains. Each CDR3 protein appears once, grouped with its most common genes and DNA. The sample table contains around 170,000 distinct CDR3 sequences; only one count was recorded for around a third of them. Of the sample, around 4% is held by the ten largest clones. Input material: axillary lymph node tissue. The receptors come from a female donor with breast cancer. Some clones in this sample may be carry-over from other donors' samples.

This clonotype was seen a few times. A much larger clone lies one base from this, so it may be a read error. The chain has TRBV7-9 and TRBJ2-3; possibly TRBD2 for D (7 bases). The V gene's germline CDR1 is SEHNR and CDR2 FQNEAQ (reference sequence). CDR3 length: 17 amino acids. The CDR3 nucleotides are TGTGCCAGCAGCTCCAGTATAAACTCTGCGGGGGCAGATCCGCAGTATTTT. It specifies CASSSSINSAGADPQYF.

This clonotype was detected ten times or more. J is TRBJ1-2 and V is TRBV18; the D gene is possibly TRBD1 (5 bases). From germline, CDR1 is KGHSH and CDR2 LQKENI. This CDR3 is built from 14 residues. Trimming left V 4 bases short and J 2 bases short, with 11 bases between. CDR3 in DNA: TGTGCCAGCTCACGGGACGCCAGGAACTATGGCTACACCTTC. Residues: CASSRDARNYGYTF.

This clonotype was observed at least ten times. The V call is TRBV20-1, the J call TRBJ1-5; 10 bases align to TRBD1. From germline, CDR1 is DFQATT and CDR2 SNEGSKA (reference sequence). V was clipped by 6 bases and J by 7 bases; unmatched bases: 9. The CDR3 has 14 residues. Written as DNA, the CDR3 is TGCAGTGCGCAAAGACAGGGGGCGTACCAGCCCCAGCATTTT. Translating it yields CSAQRQGAYQPQHF.

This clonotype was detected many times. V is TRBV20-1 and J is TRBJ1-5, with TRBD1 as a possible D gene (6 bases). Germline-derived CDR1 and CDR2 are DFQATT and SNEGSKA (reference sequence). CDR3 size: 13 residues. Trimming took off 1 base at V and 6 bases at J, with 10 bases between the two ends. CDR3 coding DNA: TGCAGTGCTAGAGGGGGGGGCGGTCAGCCCCAGCATTTT. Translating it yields CSARGGGGQPQHF.

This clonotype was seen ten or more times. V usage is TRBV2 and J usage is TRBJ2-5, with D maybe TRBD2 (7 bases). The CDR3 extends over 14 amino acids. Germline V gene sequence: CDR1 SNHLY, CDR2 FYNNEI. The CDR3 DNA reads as TGTGTGGGAGAGGCAGAGGCGGGGGCAAAGACCCAGTACTTC. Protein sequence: CVGEAEAGAKTQYF.

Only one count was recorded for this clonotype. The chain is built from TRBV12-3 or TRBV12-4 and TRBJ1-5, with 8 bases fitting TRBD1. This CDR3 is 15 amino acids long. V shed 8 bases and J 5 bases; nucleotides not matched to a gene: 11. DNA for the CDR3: TGTGCCAGCTCTGCGACAGGGGAGCGGGATCAGCCCCAGCATTTT. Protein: CASSATGERDQPQHF.

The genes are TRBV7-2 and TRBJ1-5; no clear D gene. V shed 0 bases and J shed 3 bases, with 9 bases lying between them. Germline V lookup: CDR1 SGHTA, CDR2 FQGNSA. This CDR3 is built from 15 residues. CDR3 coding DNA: TGTGCCAGCAGCTTAGCGTGGGGAACCAATCAGCCCCAGCATTTT. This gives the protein CASSLAWGTNQPQHF.